This TCR beta chain is from a study of blood T cells in healthy people across ages. This clonotype appeared a few times. Using a J-beta primer mix together with a sample-barcoded 5' primer, a second PCR was run for roughly 7 to 11 cycles. TCRdb re-called the 5' RACE reads through MiXCR, storing one row per CDR3 protein. This table holds some 760,000 distinct CDR3 sequences, 20% to 30% found once. Healthy Russian Caucasian donors spanned ages about 6 to 100 years. Total RNA extracted from each sample amounted to at least 5 micrograms. This sample was also put to use in a study of T cells of mothers and their children. Turning to that study: The TCR beta CDR3 read count exceeded 8.5 million for each mother and was several million for each child. Mother-child pairs who were related displayed a slightly higher overlap than unrelated pairs, a difference that was non-significant.

Sequencing was performed on blood. The receptor comes from a boy aged 5-17 years in good health.

The CDR3 DNA follows: TGTGCCAGCAGCTTAGATGGAGACGAGCAGTACTTC. It yields the protein CASSLDGDEQYF. This chain connects TRBV11-2 to TRBJ2-7; no clear D. Between the trimmed V and J ends, which lost 0 bases and 5 bases, there was a span of 5 bases. The CDR3 is 12 amino acids. CDR1 SGHAT and CDR2 FQNNGV come from the germline V gene.